A selection of T cell receptor beta chains follows, all from one sample in a study of blood T cell repertoires in COVID-19. The protocol was immunoSEQ multiplex PCR, while the TCRdb copy is restricted to in-frame clones and leaves out a portion. The sample records 150,000 to 200,000 clones, about four fifths being singletons. Material: PBMCs or T cells enriched from blood (not recorded which). The receptors shown here come from a woman aged 60-70 years who had recovered from COVID-19. CDR3s include the opening cysteine and the closing phenylalanine or tryptophan. Each record gives: J gene, V gene, clone size, D gene, CDR3 protein, CDR3 DNA. A D gene is named only where the DNA matches it firmly. Rows may omit the clone size; those that give it use once, few, many or a size class.

TRBJ1-5	TRBV19	-	TRBD1	CASTVGIRQGAEPQHF	TGTGCCAGTACCGTTGGTATTCGACAGGGGGCAGAGCCCCAGCATTTT
TRBJ1-2	TRBV5-1	-	-	CASSLAGFYGYTF	TGCGCCAGCAGCTTGGCGGGTTTCTATGGCTACACCTTC
TRBJ2-2	TRBV2	few	TRBD2	CASSVRLAGGELFF	TGTGCCAGCAGTGTCAGACTAGCGGGCGGGGAGCTGTTTTTT
TRBJ1-2	TRBV2	-	-	CASSVEGSDGYTF	TGTGCCAGCAGTGTGGAGGGGAGTGATGGCTACACCTTC
TRBJ2-3	TRBV6-5	-	TRBD2	CASSSYSGGPTDTQYF	TGTGCCAGCAGTTCTTATAGCGGGGGACCCACAGATACGCAGTATTTT
TRBJ2-5	TRBV27	-	-	CASSAKTGCETQYF	TGTGCCAGCAGTGCCAAGACGGGATGTGAGACCCAGTACTTC
TRBJ2-1	TRBV30	-	TRBD2	CAWTSLRGGAYNEQFF	TGTGCCTGGACGTCCCTGCGCGGGGGGGCCTACAATGAGCAGTTCTTC
TRBJ1-1	TRBV29-1	-	TRBD1	CSGQGAGAEAFF	TGCAGCGGGCAGGGGGCGGGGGCTGAAGCTTTCTTT
TRBJ1-1	TRBV11-2	-	TRBD1	CASSFRDSRTNTEAFF	TGTGCCAGCAGCTTCCGGGACAGTCGAACGAACACTGAAGCTTTCTTT
TRBJ2-1	TRBV7-8	-	TRBD1	CASSVLDRGPSEQFF	TGTGCCAGCAGCGTACTGGACAGGGGGCCCTCTGAGCAGTTCTTC
TRBJ1-6	TRBV2	-	TRBD1	CASKDRANSPLHF	TGTGCCAGCAAAGACAGGGCGAATTCACCCCTCCACTTT
TRBJ2-1	TRBV27	-	TRBD1	CASSLRTGGHNEQFF	TGTGCCAGCAGTCTCCGGACAGGGGGGCACAATGAGCAGTTCTTC
TRBJ1-2	TRBV29-1	-	TRBD1	CSAPTGGVDYGYTF	TGCAGCGCCCCAACAGGGGGCGTAGACTATGGCTACACCTTC